This TCR beta chain was captured in a study of shared clonotypes between healthy human individuals. The overall study: Used for every donor were three CD4 naive, three CD4 memory, two CD8 naive and one CD8 memory plate.

V was pared by 2 bases and J by 3 bases, with 14 bases between. Per germline, CDR1 GTSNPN and CDR2 SVGIG (reference sequence). The CDR3 spans 15 residues. A note on this clone: What it binds is unknown.

TCRdb keeps only in-frame clones here, not all; method: immunoSEQ multiplex PCR. The table shows roughly 2 million clones, with nearly 97% occurring only once. Within Nashville, Tennessee resided all donors, each a Caucasian adult. Study-wide results and caveats: Naive subsets generally exceeded memory subsets in estimated richness. Apart from blood, nothing was sampled; tissue repertoires likely differ.

The sample taken for sequencing was naive CD4+ T cells sorted from blood. As to subset: CD45RA+ positively selected. V is TRBV30 and J is TRBJ2-1; D remains ambiguous. The TCR sequence derives from a young man in good health. CDR3 nucleotide sequence: TGTGCCTGGAGTACGCAGTACGGGTTCTACAATGAGCAGTTCTTC. Translating it yields CAWSTQYGFYNEQFF.